The next 10 T cell receptor beta chains were all read from a single sample in a study of spatial heterogeneity in lung cancer (dated by TCRdb to about 2019). Read against the paper, the sample's time point label means: sample taken at primary tumor resection. The library was produced with 5' RACE. Sequencing relied on a NextSeq 500. The raw public data were reprocessed by TCRdb itself: fastp quality trimming at Q25, MiXCR clonotype calling, in-frame beta chains only. Each entry is one CDR3 protein sequence, shown with its most common DNA and genes. The sample has around 92,000 distinct CDR3 sequences on record, about 12% of them singletons. The ten largest clones add up to more than 40% of the sample. The sequencing here drew on PBMCs, taken at surgery. These receptors originate from a male donor with early-stage non-small cell lung cancer.

This clonotype was recorded a few times. The chain has TRBV5-1 and TRBJ2-7; 9 nucleotides align to TRBD2. CDR1 SGHRS and CDR2 YFSETQ come from the germline V gene. The CDR3 covers 15 residues. V gave up 0 bases and J gave up 5 bases; unmatched junction bases: 6. In DNA form, the CDR3 reads TGCGCCAGCAGCTTGGTAGCGGGAGCCGGGGACGAGCAGTACTTC. Its protein product is CASSLVAGAGDEQYF.

This clonotype was detected only a few times. The V and J genes are TRBV4-3 and TRBJ2-1; 7 bases align to TRBD2. The trim removed 1 base at V and 15 bases at J, leaving 9 bases unmatched. The CDR3 runs 13 residues. Germline V gives CDR1 LGHNA, CDR2 YSLEER. The CDR3 is CASSQVVAGVPFF. The CDR3 region has the DNA TGCGCCAGCAGCCAAGTGGTCGCGGGAGTACCGTTCTTC.

This clonotype has a count of ten or more. The J gene is TRBJ1-5, the V gene TRBV4-2, with D perhaps TRBD1 (6 bases). V was trimmed by 1 base and J by 3 bases, leaving 13 bases between them. Germline V CDR1 and CDR2: LGHNA, YNFKEQ. CDR3 size: 16 residues. The CDR3 loop is CASSQGQDLVNQPQHF. The CDR3 coding sequence is TGTGCCAGCAGCCAAGGACAGGACTTGGTCAATCAGCCCCAGCATTTT.

The V gene is TRBV6-5, the J gene TRBJ2-4, with D unresolved. Between the trimmed V and J ends, which lost 0 bases and 0 bases, there was a span of 9 bases. The CDR3 has 16 residues. Germline V gene sequence: CDR1 MNHEY, CDR2 SVGAGI. In DNA form, the CDR3 reads TGTGCCAGCAGTTACTCTGGGGTTTTAGCCAAAAACATTCAGTACTTC. Its protein product is CASSYSGVLAKNIQYF.

The chain links TRBV7-2 to TRBJ2-3, with no clear D. The germline V gene has CDR1 SGHTA and CDR2 FQGNSA. Trimming left V 4 bases short and J 9 bases short, with 14 bases between. This CDR3 region has 13 residues. This CDR3 reads CASSWSLGETQYF. As DNA, the CDR3 is TGTGCCAGCAGCTGGAGTTTGGGTGAGACGCAGTATTTT.

Notes on this clonotype: With a much larger clone just one base away, this may be a read error. V and J are TRBV11-2 and TRBJ2-7; D is perhaps TRBD1 (5 bases). The CDR3 runs to 14 residues. Trimming took off 5 bases at V and 4 bases at J, with 15 bases between the two ends. CDR1 and CDR2 from the germline V gene are SGHAT and FQNNGV. The CDR3 protein is CASSLDKGHYEQYF. The CDR3, as DNA: TGTGCCAGCAGCCTGGACAAGGGGCATTACGAGCAGTACTTC.

This clonotype was counted a few times. The rearrangement links TRBV3-1 to TRBJ2-3; a weak D match, TRBD1 (8 bases). Per germline, CDR1 LGHDT and CDR2 YNNKEL (reference sequence). CDR3 length: 16 amino acids. V dropped 1 base and J dropped 6 bases, with 17 bases sitting between them. Here the CDR3 DNA reads TGTGCCAGCAGCCAAGCGGGCAGGGGGCGGGAGGATACGCAGTATTTT. Translating gives CASSQAGRGREDTQYF.

The gene calls are TRBV4-3 and TRBJ2-6, with D possibly being TRBD2 (5 bases). Trimming removed 0 bases at V and 0 bases at J, with 9 bases between. In germline, CDR1 is LGHNA, CDR2 YSLEER. The CDR3 covers 17 residues. The CDR3 region has the DNA TGCGCCAGCAGCCAAGATGAGGGTCTCTCTGGGGCCAACGTCCTGACTTTC. It translates to CASSQDEGLSGANVLTF.

This clonotype was counted between two and nine times. This chain links TRBV18 with TRBJ2-5; D remains unclear. V was pared by 3 bases and J by 3 bases, with 8 bases between. Germline V lookup: CDR1 KGHSH, CDR2 LQKENI. The CDR3 extends over 13 amino acids. The CDR3 sequence is CASSPGMEETQYF. DNA for the CDR3: TGTGCCAGCTCACCTGGGATGGAAGAGACCCAGTACTTC.

The sample holds a few counts of this clonotype. This chain uses TRBV15 with TRBJ2-1; D gene uncertain. Trimming took 3 bases from V and 7 from J, leaving 10 bases between them. The CDR3 is 13 residues long. The germline V gene encodes CDR1 LNHNV and CDR2 YYDKDF (reference sequence). The CDR3 DNA reads as TGTGCCACCAGCAGGGCCGTCATGAATGAGCAGTTCTTC. This sequence encodes CATSRAVMNEQFF.